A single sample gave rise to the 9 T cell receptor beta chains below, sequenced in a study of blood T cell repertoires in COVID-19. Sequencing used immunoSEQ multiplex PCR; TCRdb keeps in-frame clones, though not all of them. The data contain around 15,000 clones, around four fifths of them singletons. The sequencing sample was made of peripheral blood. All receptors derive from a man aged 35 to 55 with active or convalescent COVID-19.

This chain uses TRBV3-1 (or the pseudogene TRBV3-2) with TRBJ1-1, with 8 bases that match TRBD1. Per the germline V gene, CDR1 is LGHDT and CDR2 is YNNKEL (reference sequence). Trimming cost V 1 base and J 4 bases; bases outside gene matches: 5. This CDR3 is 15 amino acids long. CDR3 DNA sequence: TGTGCCAGCAGCCAAGGTGGGACAGGTTCCACTGAAGCTTTCTTT. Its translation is CASSQGGTGSTEAFF.

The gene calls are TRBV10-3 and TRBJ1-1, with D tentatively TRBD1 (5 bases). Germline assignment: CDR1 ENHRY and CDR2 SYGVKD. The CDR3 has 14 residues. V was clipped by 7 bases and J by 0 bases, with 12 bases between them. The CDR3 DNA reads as TGTGCCATCAAATTTGACAGCATGAACACTGAAGCTTTCTTT. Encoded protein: CAIKFDSMNTEAFF.

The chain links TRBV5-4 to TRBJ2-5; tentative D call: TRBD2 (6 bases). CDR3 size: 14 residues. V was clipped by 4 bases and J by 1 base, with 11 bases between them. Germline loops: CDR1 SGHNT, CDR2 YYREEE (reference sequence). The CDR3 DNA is TGTGCCAGCAGCCCGCGGGGTAGCCAAGAGACCCAGTACTTC. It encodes CASSPRGSQETQYF.

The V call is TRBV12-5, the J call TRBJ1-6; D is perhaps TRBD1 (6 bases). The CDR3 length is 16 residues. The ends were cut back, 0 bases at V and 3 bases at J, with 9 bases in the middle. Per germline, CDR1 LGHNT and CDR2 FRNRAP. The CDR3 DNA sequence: TGTGCTAGTGGTTTGGTACGACAGGTCTATAATTCACCCCTCCACTTT. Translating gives CASGLVRQVYNSPLHF.

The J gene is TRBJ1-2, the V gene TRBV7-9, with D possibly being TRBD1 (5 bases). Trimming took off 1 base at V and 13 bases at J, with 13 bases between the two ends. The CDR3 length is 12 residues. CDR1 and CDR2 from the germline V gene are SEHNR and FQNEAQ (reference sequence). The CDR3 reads CASSLVGEDCTF. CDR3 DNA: TGTGCCAGCAGCTTAGTAGGGGAGGACTGCACCTTC.

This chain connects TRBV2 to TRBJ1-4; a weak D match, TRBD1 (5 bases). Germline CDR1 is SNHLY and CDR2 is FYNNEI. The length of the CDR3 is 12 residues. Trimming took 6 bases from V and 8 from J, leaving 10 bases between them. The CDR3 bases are TGTGCCAGCAGCAGGGATTGGGAAAAACTGTTTTTT. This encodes CASSRDWEKLFF.

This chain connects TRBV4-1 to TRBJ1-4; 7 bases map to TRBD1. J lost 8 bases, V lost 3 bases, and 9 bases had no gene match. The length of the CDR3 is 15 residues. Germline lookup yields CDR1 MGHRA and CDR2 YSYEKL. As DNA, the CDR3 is TGCGCCAGCAGCCAGGCTCAGGGGGGTGAGGAAAAACTGTTTTTT. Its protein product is CASSQAQGGEEKLFF.

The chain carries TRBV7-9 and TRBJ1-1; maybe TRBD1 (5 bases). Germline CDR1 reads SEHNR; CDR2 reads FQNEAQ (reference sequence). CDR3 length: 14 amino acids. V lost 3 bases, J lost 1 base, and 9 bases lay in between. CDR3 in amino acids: CASSLGQGNTEAFF. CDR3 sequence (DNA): TGTGCCAGCAGCTTGGGGCAGGGGAACACTGAAGCTTTCTTT.

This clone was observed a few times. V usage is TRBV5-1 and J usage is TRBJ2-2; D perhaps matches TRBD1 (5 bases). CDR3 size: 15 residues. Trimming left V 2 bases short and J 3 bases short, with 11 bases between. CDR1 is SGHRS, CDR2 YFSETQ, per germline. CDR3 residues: CASSLMGPHTGELFF. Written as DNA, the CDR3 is TGCGCCAGCAGCTTAATGGGGCCGCACACCGGGGAGCTGTTTTTT. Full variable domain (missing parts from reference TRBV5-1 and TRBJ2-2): KAGVTQTPRYLIKTRGQQVTLSCSPISGHRSVSWYQQTPGQGLQFLFEYFSETQRNKGNFPGRFSGRQFSNSRSEMNVSTLELGDSALYLCASSLMGPHTGELFFGEGSRLTVL.